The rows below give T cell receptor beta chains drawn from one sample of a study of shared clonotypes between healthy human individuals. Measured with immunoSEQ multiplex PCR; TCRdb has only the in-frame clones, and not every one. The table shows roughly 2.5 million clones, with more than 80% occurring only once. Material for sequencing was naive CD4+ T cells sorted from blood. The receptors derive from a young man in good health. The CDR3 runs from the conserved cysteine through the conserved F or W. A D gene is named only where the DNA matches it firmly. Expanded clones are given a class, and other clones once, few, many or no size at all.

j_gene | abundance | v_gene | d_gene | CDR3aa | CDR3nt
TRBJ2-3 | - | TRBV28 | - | CASGGGTSTDTQYF | TGTGCCAGCGGGGGGGGGACAAGCACAGATACGCAGTATTTT
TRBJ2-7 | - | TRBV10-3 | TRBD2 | CAIRKGLAGATDEQYF | TGTGCCATCAGAAAGGGACTAGCGGGAGCAACCGACGAGCAGTACTTC
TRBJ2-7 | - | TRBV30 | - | CAWSVTGSYEQYF | TGTGCCTGGAGTGTTACTGGCTCCTACGAGCAGTACTTC
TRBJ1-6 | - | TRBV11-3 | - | CASSFAQGSPLHF | TGTGCCAGCAGCTTCGCACAGGGTTCACCCCTCCACTTT
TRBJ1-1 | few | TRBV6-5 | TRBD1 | CASRSTGGGEAFF | TGTGCCAGCAGGTCAACAGGGGGAGGTGAAGCTTTCTTT
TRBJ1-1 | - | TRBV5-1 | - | CASSLAVSLVGEAFF | TGCGCCAGCAGCTTGGCCGTAAGTCTCGTGGGTGAAGCTTTCTTT
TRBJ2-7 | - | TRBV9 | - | CASSPPGEDAYEQYF | TGTGCCAGCAGCCCCCCGGGGGAAGACGCCTACGAGCAGTACTTC
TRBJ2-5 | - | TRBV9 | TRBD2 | CASSVDRGGPRETQYF | TGTGCCAGCAGCGTAGACCGCGGGGGGCCGCGTGAGACCCAGTACTTC
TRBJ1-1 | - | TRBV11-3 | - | CASTVRGLSNTEAFF | TGTGCCAGCACCGTCCGGGGTTTATCGAACACTGAAGCTTTCTTT
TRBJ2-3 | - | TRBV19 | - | CASSGSSTDTQYF | TGTGCCAGTAGCGGGAGTTCGACAGATACGCAGTATTTT
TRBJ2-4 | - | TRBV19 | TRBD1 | CASSSPGQGIGIQYF | TGTGCCAGTAGTTCCCCGGGACAGGGGATTGGCATTCAGTACTTC
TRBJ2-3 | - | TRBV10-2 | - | CASRRGRNTDTQYF | TGCGCCAGCAGAAGGGGACGGAACACAGATACGCAGTATTTT
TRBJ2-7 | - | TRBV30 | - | CAWRETGLFYF | TGTGCCTGGAGGGAAACTGGACTGTTCTACTTC
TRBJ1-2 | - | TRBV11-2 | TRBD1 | CASSLGVRGLYGYTF | TGTGCCAGCAGCTTAGGGGTCAGGGGGCTCTATGGCTACACCTTC